These T cell receptor beta chains were read from a single sample in a study of T-cell memory formation after mild COVID-19. TCRdb called the 5' RACE reads again in MiXCR, with one record for every CDR3 protein. Among roughly 550,000 distinct CDR3 sequences listed, 20% were seen once. Sequencing was carried out using PBMCs or a T cell subset sorted from them (not recorded which). Receptors were obtained from an adult woman who had mild COVID-19 (a few samples of this study predate the infection). Cell type and time point are not known. The CDR3 runs from the conserved cysteine through the conserved F or W. Each record gives: V gene, J gene, clone size, D gene, CDR3 protein, CDR3 DNA. D genes are given only for firm matches. Only part of the rows carry a size: once, few, many, or a class if the clone is expanded.

TRBV6-5	TRBJ2-5	-	TRBD2	CASSYSSSGAVETQYF	TGTGCCAGCAGTTACTCGTCTAGCGGGGCGGTGGAGACCCAGTACTTC
TRBV12-3/TRBV12-4	TRBJ1-1	-	-	CASSPGEGARTEAFF	TGTGCCAGCAGTCCGGGGGAAGGGGCGCGCACTGAAGCTTTCTTT
TRBV5-8	TRBJ2-2	-	TRBD1	CASSLVGTVNTGELFF	TGTGCCAGCAGCTTGGTAGGGACAGTGAACACCGGGGAGCTGTTTTTT
TRBV7-2	TRBJ2-3	many	-	CASSYLPGITDTQYF	TGTGCCAGCAGCTATCTCCCCGGGATCACAGATACGCAGTATTTT
TRBV6-5	TRBJ2-7	few	TRBD2	CASTTGRGRAAEQYF	TGTGCCAGCACGACGGGTCGCGGGAGGGCGGCCGAGCAGTACTTC
TRBV3-1	TRBJ2-2	-	TRBD2	CASSPPSGKTGELFF	TGTGCCAGCAGCCCTCCTAGCGGGAAAACCGGGGAGCTGTTTTTT
TRBV7-6	TRBJ1-3	few	TRBD1	CASIFYPDRGAGNTIYF	TGTGCCAGCATCTTCTACCCCGACAGGGGCGCTGGAAACACCATATATTTT
TRBV11-2	TRBJ2-2	few	-	CASPVVAEANTGELFF	TGTGCCAGTCCAGTTGTAGCGGAAGCGAACACCGGGGAGCTGTTTTTT
TRBV9	TRBJ2-1	-	TRBD2	CASSARTSGDNEQFF	TGTGCCAGCAGCGCCCGGACTAGCGGGGACAATGAGCAGTTCTTC
TRBV6-2/TRBV6-3	TRBJ1-1	-	-	CTISRGRNTEAFF	TGTACGATCTCGCGAGGGCGGAACACTGAAGCTTTCTTT
TRBV25-1	TRBJ1-5	-	-	CASSESRFGNQPQHF	TGTGCCAGCTCAGAGAGCCGGTTTGGTAATCAGCCCCAGCATTTT
TRBV5-1	TRBJ2-3	few	TRBD1	CASSLGPGNAGRPGGFTDTQYF	TGCGCCAGCAGCTTGGGGCCAGGGAATGCAGGACGACCAGGGGGCTTCACAGATACGCAGTATTTT
TRBV20-1	TRBJ1-6	few	-	CSAVDSFNSPLHF	TGCAGTGCTGTAGACAGCTTTAATTCACCCCTCCACTTT
TRBV7-9	TRBJ2-1	few	-	CASSLVAPTLYNEQFF	TGTGCCAGCAGCTTAGTCGCTCCGACCCTCTACAATGAGCAGTTCTTC
TRBV15	TRBJ2-7	-	TRBD1	CATSREMGQGDEQYF	TGTGCCACCAGCAGAGAAATGGGACAGGGTGACGAGCAGTACTTC
TRBV12-3/TRBV12-4	TRBJ1-4	many	TRBD1	CASSHYPGQVNEKLFF	TGTGCCAGCTCCCACTACCCGGGACAGGTTAATGAAAAACTGTTTTTT